This section outlines one TCR beta chain sequence together with its context. Its antigen is still unknown. Measured with immunoSEQ multiplex PCR; TCRdb has only the in-frame clones, and not every one. The repertoire has around 52,000 clones, around 90% of them found once; the top ten carry less than 7%. The sample belongs to a study of cytomegalovirus exposure and HLA in healthy donors. Study background: It was reported in a later analysis that the same platform had been used for the roughly 110 validation repertoires as for the approximately 730 first-cohort repertoires. Study-wide points: Most TCR sequences proved rare, with some public TCRs found in many donors. Per published reports, the classifier diagnosed cytomegalovirus status with high specificity and sensitivity.

The validation cohort, a group of 120 subjects, included the donors and was separate from the roughly 720-subject first cohort. The CDR3 is 16 amino acids. CDR1 SEHNR and CDR2 FQNEAQ come from the germline V gene (reference sequence). J gave up 3 bases and V 4 bases, and 6 bases lay outside the gene matches. This chain connects TRBV7-9 to TRBJ2-1; TRBD2 matches 10 bases. This TCR was sampled from a woman aged 25 to 39 in good health and CMV-seronegative. Sequences were obtained from PBMCs. DNA of the CDR3: TGTGCCAGCAGCTCACTCAGGACTAGCGGCTACAATGAGCAGTTCTTC. Translation gives CASSSLRTSGYNEQFF.